This T cell receptor beta chain was profiled in a study of response to subunit inactivated influenza vaccine. Study-wide results and limits: Authors proposed each seasonal influenza vaccination draws in few new T cells.

The CDR3 is 14 residues long. With 6 bases removed from V and 2 bases from J, the gap between germline ends came to 16 bases. Germline V CDR1 and CDR2: DFQATT, SNEGSKA (reference sequence). To note about this clonotype: Its antigen remains unknown.

From the RT-PCR reads, TCRdb called clonotypes with MiXCR, one entry per CDR3 protein. This table holds 600,000 to 850,000 distinct CDR3 sequences, about 15% found once. This clonotype was obtained from a man aged 45 to 65 who received an inactivated influenza vaccine. The chain couples TRBV20-1 to TRBJ2-5; weak D call: TRBD1 (6 bases). This material consisted of PBMCs from blood, taken less than 15 days before vaccination. The CDR3 spells CSATGLQGQETQYF. The CDR3 DNA follows: TGCAGTGCCACAGGGTTACAGGGACAAGAGACCCAGTACTTC.